Below, 22 T cell receptor beta chains from the same sample are listed, as sequenced in a study of blood T cell repertoires in COVID-19. Profiling relied on immunoSEQ multiplex PCR, and the TCRdb table lists in-frame clones only, not all of them. The data hold 150,000 to 200,000 clones, with approximately 80% observed a single time. The sequencing sample was made of PBMCs or T cells enriched from blood (not recorded which). These receptors all stem from a woman aged 55-75 years who had recovered from COVID-19.

The V call is TRBV5-1, the J call TRBJ2-1; 12 bases map to TRBD1. V shed 4 bases, J shed 2 bases, and the junction held 7 bases outside the gene matches. The CDR3 consists of 17 residues. Germline assignment: CDR1 SGHRS and CDR2 YFSETQ. The CDR3 DNA reads as TGCGCCAGCAGCACGGGACAGGGGGCTAGTGCCTACAATGAGCAGTTCTTC. This codes for CASSTGQGASAYNEQFF.

In this sample, this clone turned up once. The V gene is TRBV2, the J gene TRBJ1-1, with TRBD1 as a possible D gene (5 bases). Trimming removed 8 bases at V and 0 bases at J, with 7 bases between. The CDR3 has 12 residues. Germline V gene sequence: CDR1 SNHLY, CDR2 FYNNEI. CDR3 region: CASSGMNTEAFF. CDR3 coding DNA: TGTGCCAGCTCAGGGATGAACACTGAAGCTTTCTTT.

This chain uses TRBV5-1 with TRBJ1-1; 8 nucleotides agree with TRBD1. The V gene's germline CDR1 is SGHRS and CDR2 YFSETQ. The CDR3 covers 13 residues. Germline trimming cut 3 bases from V and 5 bases from J; bases unmatched to any gene: 3. CDR3 DNA sequence: TGCGCCAGCAGCTCCAGGACAGGGACTGAAGCTTTCTTT. It is translated as CASSSRTGTEAFF.

V and J are TRBV5-1 and TRBJ2-1; TRBD1 aligns across 8 bases. CDR1 and CDR2 (germline): SGHRS, YFSETQ. Trimming at V came to 2 bases and at J to 10 bases, leaving 11 bases not matched to a gene. The CDR3 totals 15 residues. The CDR3 DNA reads as TGCGCCAGCAGCTTAGGAAACCCAGGGGGCGGGGAGCAGTTCTTC. Translation: CASSLGNPGGGEQFF.

V and J are TRBV14 and TRBJ1-5; no clear D. V lost 1 base, J lost 9 bases, and 19 bases lay in between. The CDR3 is 16 amino acids. Germline lookup yields CDR1 SGHDN and CDR2 FVKESK. CDR3 region: CASSQAPWRRSGPQHF. In nucleotides, the CDR3 is TGTGCCAGCAGCCAAGCCCCCTGGAGGCGAAGTGGGCCCCAGCATTTT.

This rearrangement joins TRBV7-9 to TRBJ2-1; TRBD1 is a possible D gene (5 bases). The CDR3 has 15 amino acids. Germline-derived CDR1 and CDR2 are SEHNR and FQNEAQ (reference sequence). V was pared by 3 bases and J by 9 bases, with 18 bases between. The CDR3 coding sequence is TGTGCCAGCAGCTTCACTTCTGGCAGGGCGGTTGAGCAGTTCTTC. Residues: CASSFTSGRAVEQFF.

V usage is TRBV13 and J usage is TRBJ2-2, with D perhaps TRBD2 (6 bases). Looked up from germline, CDR1 is PRHDT and CDR2 is FYEKMQ (reference sequence). V dropped 4 bases and J dropped 0 bases, with 12 bases sitting between them. This CDR3 is 16 amino acids long. The CDR3 sequence: CASSSKDYANTGELFF. The DNA for the CDR3 is TGTGCCAGCAGCTCCAAGGACTACGCGAACACCGGGGAGCTGTTTTTT.

The V gene is TRBV9, the J gene TRBJ1-1; TRBD1 is a possible D gene (6 bases). The V gene's germline CDR1 is SGDLS and CDR2 YYNGEE. The CDR3 totals 14 residues. V was shortened by 3 bases and J by 1 base, with 10 bases between the two germline ends. CDR3 in DNA: TGTGCCAGCAGCGCAGGGACATCGAACACTGAAGCTTTCTTT. Protein sequence: CASSAGTSNTEAFF.

This rearrangement joins TRBV5-1 to TRBJ2-1; 10 bases agree with TRBD2. The CDR3 length is 15 residues. Germline V gives CDR1 SGHRS, CDR2 YFSETQ. V was clipped by 2 bases and J by 9 bases; unmatched bases: 8. This CDR3 reads CASSLSGRASFEQFF. In nucleotides, the CDR3 is TGCGCCAGCAGCTTAAGCGGGAGGGCCTCCTTTGAGCAGTTCTTC.

This sequence joins TRBV5-1 and TRBJ2-3; 9 nucleotides match TRBD2. The CDR3 covers 15 residues. J gave up 5 bases and V 4 bases, and 8 bases lay outside the gene matches. The V gene's germline CDR1 is SGHRS and CDR2 YFSETQ. CDR3 region: CASSPREGLRDTQYF. The CDR3 nucleotides read TGCGCCAGCAGCCCGCGGGAGGGCCTCAGAGATACGCAGTATTTT.

This clone was seen a handful of times. The gene calls are TRBV6-5 and TRBJ1-1, with TRBD1 identical over 8 bases. J lost 5 bases, V lost 4 bases, and 6 bases had no gene match. Germline V gene data show CDR1 as MNHEY and CDR2 as SVGAGI. The CDR3 consists of 14 residues. The CDR3 DNA reads as TGTGCCAGCAGTTTTCGCACAGGGGGTACTGAAGCTTTCTTT. It is translated as CASSFRTGGTEAFF.

This clone was seen a handful of times. The V and J genes are TRBV28 and TRBJ1-2; 11 nucleotides line up with TRBD1. CDR1 is MDHEN, CDR2 SYDVKM, per germline. V gave up 5 bases and J gave up 8 bases; unmatched junction bases: 19. The CDR3 covers 18 residues. This chain's CDR3 is CASSLPGQGAVSVNGYTF. CDR3 coding DNA: TGTGCCAGCAGTCTACCTGGACAGGGGGCAGTGAGTGTGAACGGCTACACCTTC.

J is TRBJ1-4 and V is TRBV18; 8 nucleotides line up with TRBD1. Per the germline V gene, CDR1 is KGHSH and CDR2 is LQKENI. The CDR3 is made up of 15 amino acids. Losses at the gene ends were 3 bases for V and 2 bases for J; bases not matched to a gene: 2. As DNA, the CDR3 is TGTGCCAGCTCACCGCGACAGGGGACTAATGAAAAACTGTTTTTT. Protein product: CASSPRQGTNEKLFF.

Written as DNA, the CDR3 is TGTGCCAGCAGTTACTACAGGGACTCTGGAAACACCATATATTTT. It yields the protein CASSYYRDSGNTIYF. The chain carries TRBV6-5 and TRBJ1-3; tentative D call: TRBD1 (6 bases). Germline V gene lookup returns CDR1 MNHEY and CDR2 SVGAGI. The CDR3 spans 15 residues. Trimming pared 1 base from V and 0 bases from J, leaving 7 bases between.

The rearrangement uses TRBV6-5 and TRBJ1-1; D not resolved. V lost 2 bases and J lost 2, with 15 bases in between. This CDR3 region has 16 residues. The germline gives CDR1 MNHEY, CDR2 SVGAGI. CDR3 sequence: CASSYRVRAFNTEAFF. CDR3 in DNA: TGTGCCAGCAGTTACAGGGTGAGGGCCTTTAACACTGAAGCTTTCTTT.

The chain uses TRBV6-1 and TRBJ2-4, with 7 positions matching TRBD2. CDR3 size: 14 residues. From germline, CDR1 is MNHNS and CDR2 SASEGT. V shed 2 bases, J shed 7 bases, and the junction held 5 bases outside the gene matches. CDR3 DNA sequence: TGTGCCAGCAGTGAATTGGCGGGAGCTAACATTCAGTACTTC. Residues: CASSELAGANIQYF.

V gene TRBV30 combines with J gene TRBJ2-2, with D hard to call. V dropped 0 bases and J dropped 2 bases, with 10 bases sitting between them. CDR1 is GTSNPN and CDR2 is SVGIG in the germline V gene (reference sequence). This CDR3 has 15 amino acids. CDR3 sequence reads: CAWSVSPLNTGELFF. The DNA of the CDR3 is TGTGCCTGGAGTGTAAGCCCCTTAAACACCGGGGAGCTGTTTTTT. Filled out from reference TRBV30 and TRBJ2-2, the complete variable domain reads SQTIHQWPATLVQPVGSPLSLECTVEGTSNPNLYWYRQAAGRGLQLLFYSVGIGQISSEVPQNLSASRPQDRQFILSSKKLLLSDSGFYLCAWSVSPLNTGELFFGEGSRLTVL.

The chain joins TRBV5-5 to TRBJ2-2; 7 positions match TRBD2. V was pared by 3 bases and J by 1 base, with 3 bases of the junction left unmatched. The germline gives CDR1 SGHKS, CDR2 YYEKEE (reference sequence). The CDR3 loop spans 15 amino acids. CDR3 region: CASSSGRVNTGELFF. The CDR3, as DNA: TGTGCCAGCAGCTCTGGGAGGGTGAACACCGGGGAGCTGTTTTTT.

This sequence joins TRBV19 and TRBJ1-5; D remains ambiguous. Trimming removed 5 bases at V and 7 bases at J, with 9 bases between. The CDR3 runs to 12 residues. Germline V gives CDR1 LNHDA, CDR2 SQIVND (reference sequence). CDR3: CASSSFGQPQHF. The CDR3 DNA follows: TGTGCCAGTAGTTCTTTCGGGCAGCCCCAGCATTTT.

This clone is a singleton in its sample. The rearrangement uses TRBV7-9 and TRBJ2-7; D is ambiguous. The CDR3 runs to 12 residues. The V end was cut by 2 bases, the J end by 1 base, with 3 bases between. Germline CDR1 SEHNR, CDR2 FQNEAQ (reference sequence). The CDR3 nucleotides are TGTGCCAGCAGCTTACAGTCCTACGAGCAGTACTTC. Encoded protein: CASSLQSYEQYF.

This clone was seen only a few times. This chain links TRBV28 with TRBJ2-5; 7 bases align to TRBD2. Germline CDR1 MDHEN, CDR2 SYDVKM. The CDR3 is made up of 15 amino acids. V lost 5 bases to trimming and J lost 1 base; unmatched junction nucleotides: 7. This CDR3 is CASSPYGRPQETQYF. The CDR3 DNA sequence: TGTGCCAGCAGTCCTTACGGGAGGCCCCAAGAGACCCAGTACTTC.

V gene TRBV10-2 combines with J gene TRBJ1-1; maybe TRBD1 (5 bases). The CDR3 totals 12 residues. With 8 bases removed from V and 1 base from J, the gap between germline ends came to 8 bases. CDR1 and CDR2 from the germline V gene are WSHSY and SAAADI. The CDR3 DNA sequence: TGCGCCAGCCGGGGGGGGAACACTGAAGCTTTCTTT. It is translated as CASRGGNTEAFF.